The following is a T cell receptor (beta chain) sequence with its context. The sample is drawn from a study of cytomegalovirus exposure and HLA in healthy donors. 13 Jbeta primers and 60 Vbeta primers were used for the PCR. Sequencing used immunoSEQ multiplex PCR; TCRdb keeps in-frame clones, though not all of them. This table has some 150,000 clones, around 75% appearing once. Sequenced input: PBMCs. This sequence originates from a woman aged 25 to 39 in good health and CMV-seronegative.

Here the CDR3 reads CASRGGLSGNTIYF. DNA for the CDR3: TGTGCCAGCAGAGGAGGTCTCTCTGGAAACACCATATATTTT. This sequence joins TRBV25-1 and TRBJ1-3; D is uncertain. The CDR3 runs 14 residues. Germline loops: CDR1 MGHDK, CDR2 SYGVNS. V was trimmed by 6 bases and J by 0 bases, leaving 9 bases between them.